This T cell receptor beta chain was recovered during a study of T-cell memory formation after mild COVID-19. Study context: TCR clusters were largely donor specific.

Trimming stripped 0 bases from V and 4 bases from J, with 14 bases between. This CDR3 is built from 15 residues. From germline, CDR1 is SGHRS and CDR2 YFSETQ. TCRdb independently ran MiXCR on the 5' RACE reads; one entry per CDR3 protein. The table has over 130,000 distinct CDR3 sequences, around 15% seen once. Sample: PBMCs or a T cell subset sorted from them (not recorded which). The TCR originated in an adult woman who had mild COVID-19 (a few samples of this study predate the infection). Cell type and time point are not known. This chain connects TRBV5-1 to TRBJ2-7; D possibly corresponds to TRBD1 (6 bases). CDR3 DNA sequence: TGCGCCAGCAGCTTGGCCCTCGGACAGAGATACGAGCAGTACTTC. Translation: CASSLALGQRYEQYF.